This T cell receptor beta chain was profiled in a study of OX40 agonist ivuxolimab in advanced cancers. Clones were read by immunoSEQ multiplex PCR, and TCRdb kept only the in-frame ones, dropping some. The table shows tens of thousands of clones, with 85% occurring only once. This clone was observed once. This CDR3 has 14 amino acids. Germline assignment: CDR1 LGHNA and CDR2 YNFKEQ. V lost 1 base to trimming and J lost 6 bases, with 12 bases between them. The TCR comes from an adult with an advanced solid tumor such as melanoma, head and neck, liver or kidney cancer. The input for sequencing was CD4+ or CD8+ T cells sorted from blood, taken in a trial of the OX40 agonist ivuxolimab. The chain joins TRBV4-2 to TRBJ1-1; weak D call: TRBD1 (5 bases). CDR3 amino acids: CASSQGQGRPEAFF. The CDR3, as DNA: TGTGCCAGCAGCCAAGGTCAGGGACGCCCTGAAGCTTTCTTT.